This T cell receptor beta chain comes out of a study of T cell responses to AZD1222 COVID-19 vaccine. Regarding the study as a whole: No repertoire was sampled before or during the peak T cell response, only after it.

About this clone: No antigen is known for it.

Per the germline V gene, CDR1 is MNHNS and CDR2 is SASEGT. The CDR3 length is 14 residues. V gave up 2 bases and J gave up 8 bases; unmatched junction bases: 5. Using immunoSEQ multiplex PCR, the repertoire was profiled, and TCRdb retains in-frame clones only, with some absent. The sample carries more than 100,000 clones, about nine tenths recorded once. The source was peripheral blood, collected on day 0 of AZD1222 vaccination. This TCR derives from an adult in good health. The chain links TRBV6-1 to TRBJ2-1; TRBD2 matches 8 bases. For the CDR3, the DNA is TGTGCCAGCAGTGAATTCGGGAGGGTTGATGAGCAGTTCTTC. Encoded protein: CASSEFGRVDEQFF.